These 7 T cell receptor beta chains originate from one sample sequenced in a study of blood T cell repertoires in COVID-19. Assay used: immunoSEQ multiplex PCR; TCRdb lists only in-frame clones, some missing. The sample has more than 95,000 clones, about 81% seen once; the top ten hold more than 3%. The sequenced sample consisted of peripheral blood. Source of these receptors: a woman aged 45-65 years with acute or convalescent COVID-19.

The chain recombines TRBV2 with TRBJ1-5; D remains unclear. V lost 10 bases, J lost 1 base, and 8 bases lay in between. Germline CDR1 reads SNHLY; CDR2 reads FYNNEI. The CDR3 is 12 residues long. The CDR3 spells CATAVSNQPQHF. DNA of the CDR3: TGTGCCACCGCAGTAAGCAATCAGCCCCAGCATTTT. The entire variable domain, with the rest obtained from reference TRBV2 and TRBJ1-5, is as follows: EPEVTQTPSHQVTQMGQEVILRCVPISNHLYFYWYRQILGQKVEFLVSFYNNEISEKSEIFDDQFSVERPDGSNFTLKIRSTKLEDSAMYFCATAVSNQPQHFGDGTRLSIL.

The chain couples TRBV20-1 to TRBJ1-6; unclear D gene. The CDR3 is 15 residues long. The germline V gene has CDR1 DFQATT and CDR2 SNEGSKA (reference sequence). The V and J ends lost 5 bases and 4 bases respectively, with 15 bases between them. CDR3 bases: TGCAGTGCTGGTGGAGGCCGGGGTTATAATTCACCCCTCCACTTT. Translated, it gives CSAGGGRGYNSPLHF.

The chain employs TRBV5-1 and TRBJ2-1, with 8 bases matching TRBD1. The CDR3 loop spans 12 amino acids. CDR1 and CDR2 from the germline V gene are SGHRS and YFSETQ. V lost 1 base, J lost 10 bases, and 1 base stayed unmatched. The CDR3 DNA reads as TGCGCCAGCAGCTTGAGGGACAGGGAGCAGTTCTTC. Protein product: CASSLRDREQFF.

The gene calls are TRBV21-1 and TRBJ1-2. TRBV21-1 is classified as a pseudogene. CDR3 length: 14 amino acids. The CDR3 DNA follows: TGTGCCAGCAGCAATAACCGAGGGCGCGGTGGCTACACCTTC. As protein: CASSNNRGRGGYTF.

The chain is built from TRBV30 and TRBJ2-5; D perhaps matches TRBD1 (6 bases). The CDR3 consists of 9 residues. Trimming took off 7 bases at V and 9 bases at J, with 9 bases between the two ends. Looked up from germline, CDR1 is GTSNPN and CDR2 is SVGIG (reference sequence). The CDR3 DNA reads TGTGCCTTAGACAGGCCCCAGTACTTC. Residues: CALDRPQYF.

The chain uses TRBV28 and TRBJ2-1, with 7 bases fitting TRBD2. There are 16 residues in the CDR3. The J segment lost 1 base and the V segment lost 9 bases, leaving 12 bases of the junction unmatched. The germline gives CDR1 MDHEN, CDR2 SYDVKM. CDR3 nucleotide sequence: TGTGCCAGTTCTGGGCTAGCGGCCTTATCCTACAATGAGCAGTTCTTC. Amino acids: CASSGLAALSYNEQFF.

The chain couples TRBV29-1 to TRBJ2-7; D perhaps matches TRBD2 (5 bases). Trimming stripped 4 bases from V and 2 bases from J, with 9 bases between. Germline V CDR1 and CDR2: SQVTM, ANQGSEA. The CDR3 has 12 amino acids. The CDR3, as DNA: TGCAGCGTTGGAGCGGACCCCTACGAGCAGTACTTC. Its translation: CSVGADPYEQYF.